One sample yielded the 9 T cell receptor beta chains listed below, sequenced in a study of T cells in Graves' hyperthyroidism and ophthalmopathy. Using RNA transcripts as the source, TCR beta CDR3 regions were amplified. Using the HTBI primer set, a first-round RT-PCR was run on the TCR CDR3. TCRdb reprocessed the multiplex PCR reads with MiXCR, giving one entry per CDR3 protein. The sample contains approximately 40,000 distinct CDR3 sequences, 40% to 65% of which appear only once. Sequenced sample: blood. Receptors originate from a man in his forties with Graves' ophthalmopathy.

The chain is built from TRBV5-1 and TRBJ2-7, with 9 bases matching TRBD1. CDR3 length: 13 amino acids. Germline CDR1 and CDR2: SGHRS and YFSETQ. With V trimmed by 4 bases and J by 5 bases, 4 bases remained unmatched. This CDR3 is CASSIRQGDEQYF. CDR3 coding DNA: TGCGCCAGCAGCATAAGACAGGGGGACGAGCAGTACTTC.

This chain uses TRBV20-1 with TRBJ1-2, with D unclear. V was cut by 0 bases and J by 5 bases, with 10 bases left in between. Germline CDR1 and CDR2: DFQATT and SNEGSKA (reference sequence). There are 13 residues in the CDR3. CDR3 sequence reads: CSARDRRTYGYTF. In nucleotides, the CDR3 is TGCAGTGCTAGAGATCGACGGACGTATGGCTACACCTTC.

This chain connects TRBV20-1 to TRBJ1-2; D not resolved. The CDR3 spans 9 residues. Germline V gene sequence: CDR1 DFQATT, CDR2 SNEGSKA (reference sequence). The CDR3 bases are TGCAAAAGGGATCCGGGCTACACCTTC. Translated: CKRDPGYTF.

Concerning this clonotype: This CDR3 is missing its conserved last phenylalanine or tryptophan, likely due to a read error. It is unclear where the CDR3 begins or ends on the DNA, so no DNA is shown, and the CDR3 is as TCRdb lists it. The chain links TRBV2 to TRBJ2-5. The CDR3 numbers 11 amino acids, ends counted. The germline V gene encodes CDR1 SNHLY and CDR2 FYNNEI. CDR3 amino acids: CASTGKVTQCL.

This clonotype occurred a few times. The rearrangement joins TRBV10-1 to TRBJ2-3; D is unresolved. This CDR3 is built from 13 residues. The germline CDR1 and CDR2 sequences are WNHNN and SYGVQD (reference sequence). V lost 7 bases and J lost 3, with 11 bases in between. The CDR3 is CASMSGLTDTQYF. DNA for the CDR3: TGCGCCAGCATGTCAGGCTTGACAGATACGCAGTATTTT.

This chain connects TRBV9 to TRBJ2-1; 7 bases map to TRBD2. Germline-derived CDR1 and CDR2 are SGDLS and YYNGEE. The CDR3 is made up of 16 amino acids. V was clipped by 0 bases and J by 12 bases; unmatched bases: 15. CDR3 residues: CASSVVVAGEGDTQFF. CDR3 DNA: TGTGCCAGCAGCGTAGTTGTGGCGGGAGAGGGAGATACGCAGTTCTTC.

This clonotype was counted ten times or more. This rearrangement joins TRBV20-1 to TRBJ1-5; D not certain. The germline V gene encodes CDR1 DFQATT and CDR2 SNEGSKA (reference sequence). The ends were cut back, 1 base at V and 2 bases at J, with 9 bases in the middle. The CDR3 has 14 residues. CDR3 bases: TGCAGTGCTAGAGGGACCGGGGGCAATCAGCCCCAGCATTTT. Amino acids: CSARGTGGNQPQHF.

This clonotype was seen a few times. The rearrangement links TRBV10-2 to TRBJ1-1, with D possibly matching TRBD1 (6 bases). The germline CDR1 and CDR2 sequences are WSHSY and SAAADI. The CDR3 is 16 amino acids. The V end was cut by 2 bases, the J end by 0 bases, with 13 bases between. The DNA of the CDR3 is TGCGCCAGCAGTGAGGGGGGGGGCCTGGTGAACACTGAAGCTTTCTTT. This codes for CASSEGGGLVNTEAFF.

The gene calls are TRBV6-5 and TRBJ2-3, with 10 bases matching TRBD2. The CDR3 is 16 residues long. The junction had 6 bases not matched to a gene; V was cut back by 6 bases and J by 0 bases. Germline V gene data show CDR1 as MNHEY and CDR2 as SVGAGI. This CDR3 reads CASSLSGGLSTDTQYF. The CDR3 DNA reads TGTGCCAGCAGCCTTAGCGGGGGGCTTAGCACAGATACGCAGTATTTT.